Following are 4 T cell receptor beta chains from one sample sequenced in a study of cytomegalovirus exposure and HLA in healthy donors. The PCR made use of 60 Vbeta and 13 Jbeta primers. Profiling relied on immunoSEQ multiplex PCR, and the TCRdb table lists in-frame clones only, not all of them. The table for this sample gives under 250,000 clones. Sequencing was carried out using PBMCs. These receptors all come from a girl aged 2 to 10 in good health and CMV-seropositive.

This CDR3 reads CASSEGTGLYEQYF. In nucleotides, the CDR3 is TGTGCCAGCAGTGAAGGGACGGGACTCTACGAGCAGTACTTC. The chain links TRBV2 to TRBJ2-7; D might be TRBD2 (6 bases). The V gene lost 1 base and the J gene lost 3 bases, with 10 bases spanning the gap. Germline-derived CDR1 and CDR2 are SNHLY and FYNNEI. The CDR3 is 14 residues long.

CDR3 bases: TGTGCCAGCAGCTTGGGACGGCAGGCTACCTACGAGCAGTACTTC. It specifies CASSLGRQATYEQYF. The gene calls are TRBV5-6 and TRBJ2-7; D is uncertain. Germline CDR1 SGHDT, CDR2 YYEEEE. Trimming shortened V by 0 bases and J by 2 bases, and 12 bases separated the two germline ends. This CDR3 spans 15 amino acids.

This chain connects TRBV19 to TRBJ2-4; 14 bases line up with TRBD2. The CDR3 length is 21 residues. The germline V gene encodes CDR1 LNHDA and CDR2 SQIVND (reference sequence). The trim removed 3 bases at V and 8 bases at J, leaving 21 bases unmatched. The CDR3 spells CASSISSASLGLAGVEYIQYF. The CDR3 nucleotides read TGTGCCAGTAGTATTTCTTCGGCAAGCTTGGGACTAGCGGGAGTAGAGTACATTCAGTACTTC.

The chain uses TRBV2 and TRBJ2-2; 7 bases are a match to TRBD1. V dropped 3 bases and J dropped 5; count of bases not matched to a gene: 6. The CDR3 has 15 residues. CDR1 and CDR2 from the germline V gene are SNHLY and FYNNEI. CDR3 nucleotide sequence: TGTGCCAGCAGTGACGACAGGGTCGGGACCGGGGAGCTGTTTTTT. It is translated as CASSDDRVGTGELFF.